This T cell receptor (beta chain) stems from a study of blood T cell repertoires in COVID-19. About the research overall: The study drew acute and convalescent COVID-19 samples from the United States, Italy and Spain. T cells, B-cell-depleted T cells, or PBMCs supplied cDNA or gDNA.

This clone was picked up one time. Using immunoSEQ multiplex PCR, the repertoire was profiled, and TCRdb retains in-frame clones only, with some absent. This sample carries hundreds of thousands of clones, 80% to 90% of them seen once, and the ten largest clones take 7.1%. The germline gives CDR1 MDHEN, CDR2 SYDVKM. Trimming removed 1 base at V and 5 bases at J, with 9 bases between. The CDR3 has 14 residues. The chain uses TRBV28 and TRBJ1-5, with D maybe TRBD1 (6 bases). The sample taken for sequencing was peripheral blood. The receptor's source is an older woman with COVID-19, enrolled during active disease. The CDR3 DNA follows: TGTGCCAGCAGTTTATTACAGGGCCATCAGCCCCAGCATTTT. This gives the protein CASSLLQGHQPQHF.